This entry concerns a single T cell receptor (beta chain). These data originate in a study of blood T cell repertoires in COVID-19. Across the study: Whether acute or convalescent, the COVID-19 samples came from the United States, Italy and Spain. Nucleic acid was either cDNA or gDNA, and it came from T cells, B-cell-depleted T cells, or PBMCs.

This CDR3 is built from 15 residues. Per germline, CDR1 SGHTA and CDR2 FQGNSA. V lost 5 bases to trimming and J lost 9 bases; unmatched junction nucleotides: 8. TCRdb keeps only in-frame clones here, not all; method: immunoSEQ multiplex PCR. The table shows 300,000 or so clones, with about 90% occurring only once. The rearrangement links TRBV7-2 to TRBJ2-1; TRBD2 matches 12 bases. The TCR was taken from a woman aged 40 to 49 who had recovered from COVID-19. The source material was peripheral blood. The CDR3 sequence: CASSPSSGGASEQFF. In DNA form, the CDR3 reads TGTGCCAGCAGCCCATCTAGCGGGGGGGCCTCTGAGCAGTTCTTC. The full variable domain, with the rest looked up from reference TRBV7-2 and TRBJ2-1, is GAGVSQSPSNKVTEKGKDVELRCDPISGHTALYWYRQSLGQGLEFLIYFQGNSAPDKSGLPSDRFSAERTGGSVSTLTIQRTQQEDSAVYLCASSPSSGGASEQFFGPGTRLTVL.